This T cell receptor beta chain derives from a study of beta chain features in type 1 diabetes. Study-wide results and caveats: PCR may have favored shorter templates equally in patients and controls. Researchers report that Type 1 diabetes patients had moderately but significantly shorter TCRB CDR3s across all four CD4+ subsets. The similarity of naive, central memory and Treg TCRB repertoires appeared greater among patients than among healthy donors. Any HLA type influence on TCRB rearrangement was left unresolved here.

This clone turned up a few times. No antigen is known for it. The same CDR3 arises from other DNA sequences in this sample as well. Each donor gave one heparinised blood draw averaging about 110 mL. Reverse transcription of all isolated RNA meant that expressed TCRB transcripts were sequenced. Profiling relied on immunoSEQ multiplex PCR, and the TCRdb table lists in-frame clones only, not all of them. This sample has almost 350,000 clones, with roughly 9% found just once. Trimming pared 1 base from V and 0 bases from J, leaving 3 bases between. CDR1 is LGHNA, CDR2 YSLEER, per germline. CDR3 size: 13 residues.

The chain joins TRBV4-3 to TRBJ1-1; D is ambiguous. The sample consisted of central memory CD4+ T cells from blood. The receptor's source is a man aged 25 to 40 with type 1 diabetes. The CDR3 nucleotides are TGCGCCAGCAGCCAAGTGATGAACACTGAAGCTTTCTTT. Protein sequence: CASSQVMNTEAFF.